A selection of T cell receptor beta chains follows, all from one sample in a study of blood T cell repertoires in COVID-19. Here immunoSEQ multiplex PCR was the method, and the copy in TCRdb shows in-frame clones only, minus some. Of around 180,000 clones listed, approximately 85% were seen once; the top ten hold over 2.5%. Source material: peripheral blood. The receptors here all came from a man in his sixties with acute or convalescent COVID-19. CDR3s leave out the opening cysteine and the closing phenylalanine or tryptophan. A D gene is named only where the DNA matches it firmly.

TRBJ2-7 | NA | TRBV2 | ASRSLYEQY
TRBJ1-5 | NA | TRBV28 | ASSSGNQPQH
TRBJ2-3 | TRBD2 | TRBV14 | ASSQGLAGGHTDTQY
TRBJ1-4 | NA | TRBV28 | ASRPPGSRSEKLF
TRBJ2-1 | NA | TRBV27 | ASSRQDSYNEQF
TRBJ2-7 | NA | TRBV7-2 | ASSPSSYEQY
TRBJ2-4 | TRBD1 | TRBV18 | ASSSTGISPAKNIQY
TRBJ1-2 | NA | TRBV20-1 | SAYRLYGYT
TRBJ1-4 | TRBD1 | TRBV5-1 | ASSLTGGPNEKLF
TRBJ2-7 | TRBD2 | TRBV7-9 | ASSRSAGGSSYEQY
TRBJ2-1 | NA | TRBV7-9 | ASSHRDGNEQF